This TCR beta chain was obtained from a study of control samples from healthy donors and cancer patients. The CDR3 length is 15 residues. Germline lookup yields CDR1 SGHDN and CDR2 FVKESK. V lost 4 bases and J 0 bases, leaving 9 bases between the germline ends. Assay used: immunoSEQ multiplex PCR; TCRdb lists only in-frame clones, some missing. The data contain 110,000 to 150,000 clones, around nine tenths of them singletons. The sample comprised blood. This clonotype originated in a young man in good health. The chain links TRBV14 to TRBJ2-2; D unclear. The CDR3 sequence: CASSPKLANTGELFF. The DNA for the CDR3 is TGTGCCAGCAGCCCTAAATTGGCGAACACCGGGGAGCTGTTTTTT.